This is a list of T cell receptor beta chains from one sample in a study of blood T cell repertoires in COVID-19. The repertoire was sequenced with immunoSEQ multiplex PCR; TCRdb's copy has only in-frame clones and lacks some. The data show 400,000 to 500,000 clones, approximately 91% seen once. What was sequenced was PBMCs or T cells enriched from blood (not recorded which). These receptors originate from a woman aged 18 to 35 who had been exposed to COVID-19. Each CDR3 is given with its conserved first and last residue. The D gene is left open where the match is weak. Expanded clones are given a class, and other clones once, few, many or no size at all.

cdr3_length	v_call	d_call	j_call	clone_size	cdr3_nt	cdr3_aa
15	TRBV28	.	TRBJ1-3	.	TGTGCCAGCAATTTACTCGCGTCCTCTGGAAACACCATATATTTT	CASNLLASSGNTIYF
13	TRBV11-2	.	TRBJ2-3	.	TGTGCCAGCACCCGGCGGCCAACGGATACGCAGTATTTT	CASTRRPTDTQYF
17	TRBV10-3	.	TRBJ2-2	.	TGTGCCATCACCGCATCCCCTCTAGACGCGAACACCGGGGAGCTGTTTTTT	CAITASPLDANTGELFF
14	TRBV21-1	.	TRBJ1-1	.	TGTGCCAGCAGCAGGAATAGGGGTGGCACTGAAGCTTTCTTT	CASSRNRGGTEAFF
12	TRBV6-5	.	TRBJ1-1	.	TGTGCCAGCGGTCGCAGGAACACTGAAGCTTTCTTT	CASGRRNTEAFF
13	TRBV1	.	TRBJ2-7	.	TGCACCAGCAGAAACAGGGGGCCAGGCGAGCAGTACTTC	CTSRNRGPGEQYF
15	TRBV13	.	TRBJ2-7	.	TGTGCCAGCAGCTTTGATTCCGGACAACCCTACGAGCAGTACTTC	CASSFDSGQPYEQYF
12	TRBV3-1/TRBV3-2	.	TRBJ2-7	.	TGTGCCAGCAGCCAAGATCACTACGAGCAGTACTTC	CASSQDHYEQYF
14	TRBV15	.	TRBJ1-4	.	TGTGCCACCAGCCGGGGGGGGCAAGGTGAAAAACTGTTTTTT	CATSRGGQGEKLFF
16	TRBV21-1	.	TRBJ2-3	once	TGTGCCAGCAGCAAAGTATCCCTAGCAAGCACAGATACGCAGTATTTT	CASSKVSLASTDTQYF
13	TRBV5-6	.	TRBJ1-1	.	TGTGCCAGCAACTCCATTGAGGGTAATAGTGCTTTCTTT	CASNSIEGNSAFF
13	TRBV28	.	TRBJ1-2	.	TGTGCCAGCAGTCAAGGGAGGGTAGATGGCTACACCTTC	CASSQGRVDGYTF
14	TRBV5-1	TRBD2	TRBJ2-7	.	TGCGCCAGCAGCTTGACTAGCGCTGACTACGAGCAGTACTTC	CASSLTSADYEQYF
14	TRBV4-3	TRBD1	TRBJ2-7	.	TGCGCCAGCAGCCAATACAGGGGAGCCTACGAGCAGTACTTC	CASSQYRGAYEQYF
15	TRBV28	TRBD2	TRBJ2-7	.	TGTGCCAGCAGTTTATTACTAGCGGGGAATTCAGGGCAGTACTTC	CASSLLLAGNSGQYF
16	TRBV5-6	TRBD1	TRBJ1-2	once	TGTGCCAGCAGCTTGGAACAGGGGGCCATAGTGGTTGGCTACACCTTC	CASSLEQGAIVVGYTF
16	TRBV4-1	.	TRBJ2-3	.	TGCGCCAGCAGCCAAGTTGGACAGAAGACGACAGATACGCAGTATTTT	CASSQVGQKTTDTQYF
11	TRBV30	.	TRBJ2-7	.	TGTGCCTGGAGTGTCATCTACGAGCAGTACTTC	CAWSVIYEQYF
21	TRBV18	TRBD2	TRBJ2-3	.	TGTGCCAGCTCACCACTCCACGGGACTAGCGGGGGTGGTTCTAGCACAGATACGCAGTATTTT	CASSPLHGTSGGGSSTDTQYF
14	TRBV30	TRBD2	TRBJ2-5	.	TGTGCCGGAGGACCTAGCGGGGGCGGGGAGACCCAGTACTTC	CAGGPSGGGETQYF
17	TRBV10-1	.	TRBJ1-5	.	TGCGCCAGCATCCTAGGAGGCCCGCCATATAGCAATCAGCCCCAGCATTTT	CASILGGPPYSNQPQHF
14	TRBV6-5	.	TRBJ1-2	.	TGTGCCAGCAGTTACTCGGGAGTTACCTATGGCTACACCTTC	CASSYSGVTYGYTF
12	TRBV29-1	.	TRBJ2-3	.	TGCAGCGTTGCAGGGTTGGGAGATACGCAGTATTTT	CSVAGLGDTQYF
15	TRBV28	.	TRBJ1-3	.	TGTGCCAGCAGTTTAGGGGGGGTGTCTGGAAACACCATATATTTT	CASSLGGVSGNTIYF
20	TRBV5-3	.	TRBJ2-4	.	TGTGCCAGAAGCTGCGCCCTCGGGCGGATGGGGCAAGTAGCCAAAAACATTCAGTACTTC	CARSCALGRMGQVAKNIQYF
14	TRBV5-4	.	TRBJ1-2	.	TGTGCCAGCAGCTTGGACTCATCTAACTATGGCTACACCTTC	CASSLDSSNYGYTF
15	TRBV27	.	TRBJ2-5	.	TGTGCCAGCAGCCCGTATGCCGGGATAGGCGAGACCCAGTACTTC	CASSPYAGIGETQYF
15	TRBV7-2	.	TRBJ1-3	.	TGTGCCAGCGGACCAGGAGGCGGCTCTGGAAACACCATATATTTT	CASGPGGGSGNTIYF
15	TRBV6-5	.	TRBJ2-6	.	TGTGCCAGCAGATCCACAGGGACTGGGGCCAACGTCCTGACTTTC	CASRSTGTGANVLTF
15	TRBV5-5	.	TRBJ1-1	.	TGTGCCAGCACCACGCTACCCAGGGGGAACACTGAAGCTTTCTTT	CASTTLPRGNTEAFF
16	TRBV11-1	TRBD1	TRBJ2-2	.	TGTGCCAGCAGCCCAAGGACAGGGGCGAACACCGGGGAGCTGTTTTTT	CASSPRTGANTGELFF
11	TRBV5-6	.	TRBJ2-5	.	TGTGCCAGCAGTTGGCTGGAGACCCAGTACTTC	CASSWLETQYF
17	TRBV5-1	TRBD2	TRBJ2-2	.	TGCGCCAGCAGCTCTCCGTCACTAGCGGAGGTCGGCGGGGAGCTGTTTTTT	CASSSPSLAEVGGELFF
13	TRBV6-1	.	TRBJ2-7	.	TGTGCCAGCAGTGAAGGACTAGTCTACGAGCAGTACTTC	CASSEGLVYEQYF
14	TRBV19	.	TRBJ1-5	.	TGTGCCAGTACGTACAGTGGAAGCAATCAGCCCCAGCATTTT	CASTYSGSNQPQHF
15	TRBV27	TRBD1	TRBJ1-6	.	TGTGCCAGCAGTTGGGGACAGGAGCCTAATTCACCCCTCCACTTT	CASSWGQEPNSPLHF
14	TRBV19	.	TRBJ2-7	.	TGTGCCAGTAGTCTTCAGGGATCCCTCTACGAGCAGTACTTC	CASSLQGSLYEQYF
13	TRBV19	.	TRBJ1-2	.	TGTGCCAGTAGTATACTGCGGGGTGAGGGCTACACCTTC	CASSILRGEGYTF
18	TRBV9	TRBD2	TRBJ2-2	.	TGTGCCAGCAGCGCCCGACTAGCGGGAGGACATAACACCGGGGAGCTGTTTTTT	CASSARLAGGHNTGELFF
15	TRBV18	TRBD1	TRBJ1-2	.	TGTGCCAGCTCGATTGAGGGGGCTGTAAACTATGGCTACACCTTC	CASSIEGAVNYGYTF
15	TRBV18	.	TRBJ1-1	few	TGTGCCAGCTCACCACTTGAGGGGGGGGGCACTGAAGCTTTCTTT	CASSPLEGGGTEAFF
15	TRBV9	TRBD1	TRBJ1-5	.	TGTGCCAGCAGCGCCTCCGGGACAGCCAATCAGCCCCAGCATTTT	CASSASGTANQPQHF
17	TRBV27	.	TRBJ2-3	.	TGTGCCAGCAGTCCCCGGACTGAAGTCCGGGGGTCAGATACGCAGTATTTT	CASSPRTEVRGSDTQYF
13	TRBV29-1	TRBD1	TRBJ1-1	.	TGCAGCGTTGTAAAACAGGGGTTCTCTGAAGCTTTCTTT	CSVVKQGFSEAFF
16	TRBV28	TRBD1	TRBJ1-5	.	TGTGCCAGCAGTGCCCCGGGACAGAAGGAGAATCAGCCCCAGCATTTT	CASSAPGQKENQPQHF
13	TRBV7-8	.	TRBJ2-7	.	TGTGCCAGCAGCCCCCGTTCCCCCTACGAGCAGTACTTC	CASSPRSPYEQYF
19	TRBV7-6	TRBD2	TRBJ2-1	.	TGTGCCAGCAGCTTACTCGGGACTAGCGGGAATAGCTCCTACAATGAGCAGTTCTTC	CASSLLGTSGNSSYNEQFF